The source of this T cell receptor beta chain is a study of cytomegalovirus exposure and HLA in healthy donors. Study-wide results and limits: A link between a missense DCLRE1C variant and TCR beta V- and J-gene trimming emerged from a later analysis. Across HLA loci, a later analysis found differing TCR association rates, with DRB1 most and HLA-C fewest. Later analysis reportedly placed an Asian-associated ancestry cluster below the approximately 700-donor mean in N-insertions. It was confirmed in vitro that a few of the CMV-associated chains were specific for CMV antigens.

A remark on this clone: Its antigen is still unknown. Other DNA sequences in this specimen translate into the identical CDR3.

A multiplex PCR was run with 60 Vbeta primers and 13 Jbeta primers. Profiled with immunoSEQ multiplex PCR; TCRdb holds only in-frame clones, not every one. The sample includes some 160,000 clones, approximately 80% of them seen just once. CDR1 and CDR2 (germline): KGHSH, LQKENI. CDR3 length equals 13 residues. Trimming pared 0 bases from V and 3 bases from J, leaving 4 bases between. This sequence joins TRBV18 and TRBJ2-3; D gene ambiguous. This TCR came from a woman aged 40 to 49 in good health and CMV-seropositive. Material: PBMCs. The chain's CDR3 is CASSPPNTDTQYF. CDR3 sequence (DNA): TGTGCCAGCTCACCACCCAATACAGATACGCAGTATTTT.